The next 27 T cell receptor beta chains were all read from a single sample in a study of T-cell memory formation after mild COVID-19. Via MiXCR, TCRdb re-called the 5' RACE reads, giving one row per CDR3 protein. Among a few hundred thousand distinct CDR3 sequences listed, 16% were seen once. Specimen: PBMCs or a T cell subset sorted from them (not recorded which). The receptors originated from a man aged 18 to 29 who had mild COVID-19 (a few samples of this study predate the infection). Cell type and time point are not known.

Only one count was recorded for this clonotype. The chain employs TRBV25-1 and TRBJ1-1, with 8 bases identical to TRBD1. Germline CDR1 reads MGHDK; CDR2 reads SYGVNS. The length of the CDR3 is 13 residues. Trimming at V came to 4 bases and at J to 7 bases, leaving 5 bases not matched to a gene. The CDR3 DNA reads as TGTGCCAGCAGTGGACAGGGGTTTGGTGAAGCTTTCTTT. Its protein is CASSGQGFGEAFF.

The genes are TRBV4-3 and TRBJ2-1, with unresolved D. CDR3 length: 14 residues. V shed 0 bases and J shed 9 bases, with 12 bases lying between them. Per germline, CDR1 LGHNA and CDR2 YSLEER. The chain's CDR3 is CASSQEGWEPEQFF. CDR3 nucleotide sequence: TGCGCCAGCAGCCAAGAAGGGTGGGAACCTGAGCAGTTCTTC.

CDR3 protein: CASSFPGWGYGYTF. CDR3 DNA: TGTGCCAGCAGCTTCCCCGGGTGGGGCTATGGCTACACCTTC. The chain carries TRBV6-2 or TRBV6-3 and TRBJ1-2; D gene ambiguous. The germline CDR1 and CDR2 sequences are MNHEY and SVGEGT. With 6 bases removed from V and 4 bases from J, the gap between germline ends came to 15 bases. CDR3 length: 14 residues.

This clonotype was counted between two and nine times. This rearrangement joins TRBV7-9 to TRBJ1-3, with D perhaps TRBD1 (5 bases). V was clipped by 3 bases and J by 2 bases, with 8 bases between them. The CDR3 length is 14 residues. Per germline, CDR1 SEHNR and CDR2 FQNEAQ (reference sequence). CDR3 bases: TGTGCCAGCAGCTTCAGACAGCCTGGAAACACCATATATTTT. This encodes CASSFRQPGNTIYF.

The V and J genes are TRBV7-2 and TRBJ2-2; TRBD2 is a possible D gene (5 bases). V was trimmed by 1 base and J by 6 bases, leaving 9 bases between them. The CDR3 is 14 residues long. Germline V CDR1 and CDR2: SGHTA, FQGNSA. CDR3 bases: TGTGCCAGCAGCTTAGGGGAGTCTCCCGGGGAGCTGTTTTTT. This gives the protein CASSLGESPGELFF.

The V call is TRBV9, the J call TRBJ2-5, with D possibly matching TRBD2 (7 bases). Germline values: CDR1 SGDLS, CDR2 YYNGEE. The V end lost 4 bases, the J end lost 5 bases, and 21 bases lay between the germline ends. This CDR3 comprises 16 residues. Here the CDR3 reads CASSPGQLQGGETQYF. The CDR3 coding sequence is TGTGCCAGCAGCCCCGGACAGTTACAGGGAGGGGAGACCCAGTACTTC.

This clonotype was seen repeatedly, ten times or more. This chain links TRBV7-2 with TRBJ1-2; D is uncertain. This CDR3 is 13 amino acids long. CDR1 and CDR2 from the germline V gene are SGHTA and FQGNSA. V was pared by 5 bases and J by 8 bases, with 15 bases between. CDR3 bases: TGTGCCAGCAGCCCTGACGCATCATGGGGCTACACCTTC. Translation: CASSPDASWGYTF.

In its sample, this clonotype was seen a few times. The CDR3 DNA is TGTGCCAGCAGCTCCGGACAGGGTCGAAATGGTGAGCAGTTCTTC. Encoded protein: CASSSGQGRNGEQFF. The V and J genes are TRBV7-7 and TRBJ2-1; 8 bases line up with TRBD1. CDR1 is SSHAT, CDR2 FNYEAQ, per germline (reference sequence). V was clipped by 4 bases and J by 9 bases; unmatched bases: 11. CDR3 length: 15 amino acids.

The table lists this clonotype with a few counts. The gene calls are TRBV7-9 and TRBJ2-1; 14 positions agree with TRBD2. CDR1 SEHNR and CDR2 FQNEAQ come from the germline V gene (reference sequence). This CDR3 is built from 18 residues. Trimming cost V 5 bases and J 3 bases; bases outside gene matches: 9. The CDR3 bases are TGTGCCAGCAGCCCCAAGCCGGGACTAGCGGGGGACTACAATGAGCAGTTCTTC. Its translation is CASSPKPGLAGDYNEQFF.

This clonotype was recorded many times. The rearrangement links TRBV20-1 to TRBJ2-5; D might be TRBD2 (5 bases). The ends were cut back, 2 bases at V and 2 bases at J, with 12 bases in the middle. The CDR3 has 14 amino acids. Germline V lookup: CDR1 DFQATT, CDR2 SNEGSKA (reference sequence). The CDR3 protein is CSARKWGEQETQYF. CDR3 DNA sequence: TGCAGTGCTAGAAAGTGGGGAGAGCAAGAGACCCAGTACTTC.

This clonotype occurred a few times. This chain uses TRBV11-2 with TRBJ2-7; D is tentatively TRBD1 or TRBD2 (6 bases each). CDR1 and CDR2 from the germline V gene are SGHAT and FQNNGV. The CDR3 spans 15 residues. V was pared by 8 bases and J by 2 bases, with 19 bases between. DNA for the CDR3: TGTGCCAGCGGGGGCGGGGTTAGCGGTACCTACGAGCAGTACGTC. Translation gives CASGGGVSGTYEQYV.

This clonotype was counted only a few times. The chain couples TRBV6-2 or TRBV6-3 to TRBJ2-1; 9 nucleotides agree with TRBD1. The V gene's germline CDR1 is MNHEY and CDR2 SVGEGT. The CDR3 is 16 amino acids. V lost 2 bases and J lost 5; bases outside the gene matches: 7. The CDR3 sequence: CASSYDRGTGHNEQFF. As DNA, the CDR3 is TGTGCCAGCAGTTACGACAGGGGGACAGGTCACAATGAGCAGTTCTTC.

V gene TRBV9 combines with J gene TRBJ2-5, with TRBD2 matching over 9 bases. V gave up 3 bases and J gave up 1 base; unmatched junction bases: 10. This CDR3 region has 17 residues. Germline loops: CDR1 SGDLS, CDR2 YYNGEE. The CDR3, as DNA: TGTGCCAGCAGCGGAGGTGGCGGGGGGGCCTTCCAAGAGACCCAGTACTTC. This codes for CASSGGGGGAFQETQYF.

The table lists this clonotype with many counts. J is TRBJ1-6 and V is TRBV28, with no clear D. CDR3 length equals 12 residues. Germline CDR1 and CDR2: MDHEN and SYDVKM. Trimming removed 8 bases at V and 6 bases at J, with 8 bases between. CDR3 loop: CASSKLNSPLHF. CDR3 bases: TGTGCCAGCTCTAAGCTTAATTCACCCCTCCACTTT.

The CDR3, as DNA: TGTGCCAGCAGCTCAGGGGGCCCCTACGAGCAGTACGTC. Translated, it gives CASSSGGPYEQYV. The V call is TRBV28, the J call TRBJ2-7; 8 bases are a match to TRBD1. V shed 6 bases and J 2 bases; nucleotides not matched to a gene: 3. This CDR3 is built from 13 residues. CDR1 is MDHEN and CDR2 is SYDVKM in the germline V gene.

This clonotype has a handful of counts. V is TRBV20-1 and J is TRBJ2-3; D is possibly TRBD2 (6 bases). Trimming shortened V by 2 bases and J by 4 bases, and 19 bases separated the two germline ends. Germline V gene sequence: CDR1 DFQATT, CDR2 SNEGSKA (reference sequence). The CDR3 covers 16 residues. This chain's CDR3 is CSARRLGGPLPDTQYF. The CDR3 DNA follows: TGCAGTGCTAGAAGGTTGGGGGGTCCTCTCCCAGATACGCAGTATTTT.

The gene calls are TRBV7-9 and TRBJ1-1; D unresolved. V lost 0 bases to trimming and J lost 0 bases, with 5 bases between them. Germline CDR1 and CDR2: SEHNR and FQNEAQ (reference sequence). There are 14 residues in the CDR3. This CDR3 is CASSLAMMNTEAFF. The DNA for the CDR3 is TGTGCCAGCAGCTTAGCGATGATGAACACTGAAGCTTTCTTT.

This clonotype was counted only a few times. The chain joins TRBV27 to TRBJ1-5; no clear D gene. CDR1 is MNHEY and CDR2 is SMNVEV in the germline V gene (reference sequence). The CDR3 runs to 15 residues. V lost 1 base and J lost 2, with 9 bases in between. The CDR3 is CASSLFPEGNQPQHF. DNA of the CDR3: TGTGCCAGCAGTTTATTTCCCGAGGGCAATCAGCCCCAGCATTTT.

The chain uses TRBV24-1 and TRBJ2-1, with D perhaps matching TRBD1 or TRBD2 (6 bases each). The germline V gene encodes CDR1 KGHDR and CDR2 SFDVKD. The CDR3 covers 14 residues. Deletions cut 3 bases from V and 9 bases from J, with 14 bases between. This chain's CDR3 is CATSDPRRGIEQFF. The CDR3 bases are TGTGCCACCAGTGATCCTAGGAGGGGGATTGAGCAGTTCTTC.

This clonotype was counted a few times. The CDR3, as DNA: TGTGCCAGCACGGCTAGTCCTGATACGCAGTATTTT. Amino acids: CASTASPDTQYF. The V call is TRBV12-3 or TRBV12-4, the J call TRBJ2-3; D is uncertain. V shed 7 bases and J shed 6 bases, with 11 bases lying between them. The CDR3 spans 12 residues.

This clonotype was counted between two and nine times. CDR3 region: CASSKTGGPQTQYF. The CDR3 DNA sequence: TGTGCCAGCAGCAAAACAGGGGGACCACAGACCCAGTACTTC. This sequence joins TRBV7-2 and TRBJ2-5; 8 bases are shared with TRBD1. This CDR3 is 14 amino acids long. The germline CDR1 and CDR2 sequences are SGHTA and FQGNSA. V shed 5 bases and J 6 bases; nucleotides not matched to a gene: 8. Together with reference TRBV7-2 and TRBJ2-5, the CDR3 gives the full variable domain: GAGVSQSPSNKVTEKGKDVELRCDPISGHTALYWYRQSLGQGLEFLIYFQGNSAPDKSGLPSDRFSAERTGGSVSTLTIQRTQQEDSAVYLCASSKTGGPQTQYFGPGTRLLVL.

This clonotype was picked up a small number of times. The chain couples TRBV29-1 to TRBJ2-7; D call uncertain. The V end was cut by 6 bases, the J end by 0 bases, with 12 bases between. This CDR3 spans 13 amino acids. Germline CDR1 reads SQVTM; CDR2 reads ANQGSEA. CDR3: CSVAPASSYEQYF. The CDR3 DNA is TGCAGCGTCGCCCCAGCGAGCTCCTACGAGCAGTACTTC.

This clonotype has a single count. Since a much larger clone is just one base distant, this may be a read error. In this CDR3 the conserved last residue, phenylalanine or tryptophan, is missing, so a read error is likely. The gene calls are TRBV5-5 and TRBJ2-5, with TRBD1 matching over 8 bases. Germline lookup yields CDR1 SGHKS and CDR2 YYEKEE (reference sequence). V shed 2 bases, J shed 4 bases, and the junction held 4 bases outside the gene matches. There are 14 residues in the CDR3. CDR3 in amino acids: CASSFRGPGETQYL. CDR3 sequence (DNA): TGTGCCAGCAGCTTCAGGGGGCCGGGAGAGACCCAGTACTTA.

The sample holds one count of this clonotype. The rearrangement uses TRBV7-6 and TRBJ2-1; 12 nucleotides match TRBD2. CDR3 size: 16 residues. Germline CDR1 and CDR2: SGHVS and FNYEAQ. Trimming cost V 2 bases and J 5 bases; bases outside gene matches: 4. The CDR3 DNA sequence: TGTGCCAGCAGCTTACCGGGACTAGCGGGCAACAATGAGCAGTTCTTC. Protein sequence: CASSLPGLAGNNEQFF.

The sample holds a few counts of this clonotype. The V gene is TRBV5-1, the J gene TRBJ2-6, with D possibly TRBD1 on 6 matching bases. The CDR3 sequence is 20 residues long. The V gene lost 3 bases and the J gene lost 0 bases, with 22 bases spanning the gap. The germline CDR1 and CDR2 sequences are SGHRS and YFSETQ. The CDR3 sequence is CASSSRTAAGDLSGANVLTF. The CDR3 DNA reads TGCGCCAGCAGCTCGCGGACGGCGGCAGGGGACCTCTCTGGGGCCAACGTCCTGACTTTC.

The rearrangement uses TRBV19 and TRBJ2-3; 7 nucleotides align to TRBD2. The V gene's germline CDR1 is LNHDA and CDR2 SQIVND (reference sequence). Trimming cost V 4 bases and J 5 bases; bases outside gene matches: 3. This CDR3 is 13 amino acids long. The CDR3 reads CASSRREGDTQYF. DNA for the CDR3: TGTGCCAGTAGTAGGAGGGAGGGAGATACGCAGTATTTT.

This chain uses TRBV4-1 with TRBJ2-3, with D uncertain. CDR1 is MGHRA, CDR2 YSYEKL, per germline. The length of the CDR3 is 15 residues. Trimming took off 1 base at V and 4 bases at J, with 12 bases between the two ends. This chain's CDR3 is CASSQVNPSPDTQYF. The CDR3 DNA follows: TGCGCCAGCAGCCAAGTGAATCCGAGCCCAGATACGCAGTATTTT.